Here is one T cell receptor beta chain with its context. The data stem from a study of blood T cell repertoires in COVID-19. In the authors' workflow: Reference gene primer amplification yielded estimated nucleated cell counts. Profiling relied on immunoSEQ multiplex PCR, and the TCRdb table lists in-frame clones only, not all of them. The V and J calls and clone size are taken from that table; D and trimming were inferred from the DNA. The sample lists 130,000 or so clones, about 87% occurring once. The sequencing sample was made of peripheral blood. The receptor was isolated from a human donor with COVID-19, enrolled during active disease. The donor label of this sample is uncertain.

The DNA for the CDR3 is TGTGCTAGTGGTTTGCCGGGCCAAGAGACCCAGTACTTC. This sequence encodes CASGLPGQETQYF. The rearrangement uses TRBV12-5 and TRBJ2-5; D is unresolved. The germline gives CDR1 LGHNT, CDR2 FRNRAP. The CDR3 extends over 13 amino acids. V gave up 2 bases and J gave up 1 base, with 5 bases separating them.